This entry lists 2 T cell receptor beta chains sequenced from one sample in a study of control samples from healthy donors and cancer patients. Libraries were prepared by immunoSEQ multiplex PCR; TCRdb keeps only in-frame clonotypes and omits some of them. The sample consists of some 140,000 clones, about 94% of them appearing once. Sequencing was performed on blood. Receptors originate from a man aged 35 to 55 in good health.

The chain links TRBV6-1 to TRBJ1-2; a possible D gene is TRBD1 (5 bases). Germline V gene lookup returns CDR1 MNHNS and CDR2 SASEGT. The CDR3 contains 16 residues. The germline V and J ends were trimmed by 3 bases and 4 bases, with 18 bases remaining between them. In DNA, the CDR3 is TGTGCCAGCAGTGACGGGGCCCGCGGGGAGGGCTATGGCTACACCTTC. Residues: CASSDGARGEGYGYTF.

The chain links TRBV28 to TRBJ2-5; TRBD1 aligns across 7 bases. J was trimmed by 6 bases and V by 6 bases; bases with no gene match: 10. Germline CDR1 and CDR2: MDHEN and SYDVKM. CDR3 size: 14 residues. The CDR3: CASSPQGGGKTQYF. The CDR3 coding sequence is TGTGCCAGCAGCCCCCAAGGGGGCGGAAAGACCCAGTACTTC.